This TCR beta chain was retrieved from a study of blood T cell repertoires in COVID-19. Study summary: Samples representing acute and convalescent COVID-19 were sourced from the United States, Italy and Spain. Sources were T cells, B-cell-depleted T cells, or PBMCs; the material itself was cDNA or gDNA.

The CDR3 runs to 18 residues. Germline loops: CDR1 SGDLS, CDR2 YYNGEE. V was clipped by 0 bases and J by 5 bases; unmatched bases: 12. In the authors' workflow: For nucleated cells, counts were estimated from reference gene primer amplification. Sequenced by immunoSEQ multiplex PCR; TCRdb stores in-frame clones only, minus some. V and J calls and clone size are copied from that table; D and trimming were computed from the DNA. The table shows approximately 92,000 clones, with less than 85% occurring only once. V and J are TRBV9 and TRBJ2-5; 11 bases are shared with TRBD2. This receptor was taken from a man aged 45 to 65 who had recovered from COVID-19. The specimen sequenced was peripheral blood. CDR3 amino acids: CASSVDPLAGGPEETQYF. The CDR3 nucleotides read TGTGCCAGCAGCGTAGACCCTTTAGCGGGGGGGCCAGAGGAGACCCAGTACTTC.